These 26 T cell receptor beta chains share one sample of origin, sequenced in a study of T cell repertoires in cytomegalovirus infection. TCRdb re-derived calls from the reads in MiXCR, one entry per CDR3 protein. The profile covers a few hundred thousand distinct CDR3 sequences, with 15% to 20% appearing a single time and about 10% taken by the ten largest. Source material: PBMCs. Receptors originate from a human donor in good health (CMV status not recorded). Some clones in this sample may be carry-over from other donors' samples.

This clonotype turned up a few times. J is TRBJ2-3 and V is TRBV6-2 or TRBV6-3; TRBD2 might be the D (6 bases). V gave up 6 bases and J gave up 4 bases, with 23 bases separating them. This CDR3 comprises 17 residues. The germline V gene encodes CDR1 MNHEY and CDR2 SVGEGT. CDR3: CASRPDMGTSSSDTQYF. As DNA, the CDR3 is TGTGCCAGCAGACCTGATATGGGGACTTCATCCTCAGATACGCAGTATTTT.

The gene calls are TRBV28 and TRBJ2-5; no clear D gene. Per the germline V gene, CDR1 is MDHEN and CDR2 is SYDVKM. The CDR3 spans 15 residues. The V end was cut by 5 bases, the J end by 0 bases, with 13 bases between. In DNA, the CDR3 is TGTGCCAGCAGTCGGTCCCCACTGTACCAAGAGACCCAGTACTTC. It specifies CASSRSPLYQETQYF.

This clonotype has a count of ten or more. The chain carries TRBV6-1 and TRBJ1-4; 7 nucleotides align to TRBD1. Germline V CDR1 and CDR2: MNHNS, SASEGT. The CDR3 is 13 amino acids. V gave up 6 bases and J gave up 3 bases; unmatched junction bases: 1. This CDR3 is CASRGQPNEKLFF. CDR3 coding DNA: TGTGCCAGCAGGGGACAGCCTAATGAAAAACTGTTTTTT.

This clonotype has at least ten counts. The chain combines TRBV7-2 with TRBJ2-7; TRBD2 aligns across 10 bases. After removal of 1 base from V and 4 bases from J, the junction contained 7 bases not matched to a gene. The germline V gene has CDR1 SGHTA and CDR2 FQGNSA. CDR3 length: 16 amino acids. In DNA, the CDR3 is TGTGCCAGCAGCTTAGTTTCGGGACTAGCGTTATACGAGCAGTACTTC. Translation: CASSLVSGLALYEQYF.

The sample holds a few counts of this clonotype. Its ends do not fully match the called genes, so a read error is possible. This chain uses TRBV7-2 with TRBJ2-5, with 14 bases matching TRBD2. This CDR3 is built from 13 residues. CDR1 SGHTA and CDR2 FQGNSA come from the germline V gene. In DNA, the CDR3 is TGTGCCAGCAGCGCCACTCCGGGACTAGCGGGAGAGTTC. It encodes CASSATPGLAGEF.

This chain connects TRBV20-1 to TRBJ1-4, with D possibly being TRBD1 (6 bases). Germline CDR1 is DFQATT and CDR2 is SNEGSKA (reference sequence). CDR3 length equals 15 residues. V was cut by 0 bases and J by 5 bases, with 13 bases left in between. CDR3 in amino acids: CSARETAGVNEKLFF. Here the CDR3 DNA reads TGCAGTGCTAGAGAGACTGCAGGGGTAAATGAAAAACTGTTTTTT.

Only a few counts were recorded for this clonotype. V gene TRBV24-1 combines with J gene TRBJ2-7, with 7 nucleotides matching TRBD2. Germline CDR1 and CDR2: KGHDR and SFDVKD. Germline trimming cut 5 bases from V and 5 bases from J; bases unmatched to any gene: 5. The length of the CDR3 is 13 residues. The CDR3 DNA reads TGTGCCACCAGTGTGGAGACTAGCAACGAGCAGTACTTC. Translation gives CATSVETSNEQYF.

This clonotype showed up just a few times. V usage is TRBV5-1 and J usage is TRBJ2-3; D is unclear. Germline assignment: CDR1 SGHRS and CDR2 YFSETQ. The germline V and J ends were trimmed by 0 bases and 6 bases, with 5 bases remaining between them. The CDR3 runs 12 residues. CDR3 DNA: TGCGCCAGCAGCTTGGGAATCGATACGCAGTATTTT. Translated, it gives CASSLGIDTQYF.

This clonotype has at least ten counts. This sequence joins TRBV7-2 and TRBJ2-5, with D perhaps matching TRBD1 or TRBD2 (5 bases each). The germline V gene has CDR1 SGHTA and CDR2 FQGNSA. CDR3 length: 16 amino acids. V was clipped by 2 bases and J by 5 bases, with 18 bases between them. The CDR3 DNA reads TGTGCCAGCAGCTTATCCCAAGTCCGAGGGGACGAGACCCAGTACTTC. Translation gives CASSLSQVRGDETQYF.

This clonotype has a count of ten or more. This chain joins TRBV7-2 and TRBJ1-1; weak D call: TRBD1 (5 bases). V lost 2 bases and J 5 bases, leaving 12 bases between the germline ends. This CDR3 spans 14 amino acids. The germline V gene has CDR1 SGHTA and CDR2 FQGNSA. The CDR3 protein is CASSLQGGGTEAFF. The CDR3 nucleotides read TGTGCCAGCAGCTTACAAGGTGGGGGTACTGAAGCTTTCTTT.

The chain combines TRBV18 with TRBJ2-1; 8 bases are a match to TRBD2. V lost 2 bases to trimming and J lost 5 bases; unmatched junction nucleotides: 5. CDR1 and CDR2 from the germline V gene are KGHSH and LQKENI. The length of the CDR3 is 15 residues. As DNA, the CDR3 is TGTGCCAGCTCACCAGTCCCCGGGGGGGACAATGAGCAGTTCTTC. It is translated as CASSPVPGGDNEQFF.

Here the CDR3 reads CASRSGPLEQYF. CDR3 nucleotides: TGTGCCAGCAGGTCCGGGCCCCTCGAGCAGTACTTC. This rearrangement joins TRBV7-2 to TRBJ2-7; D is unresolved. The CDR3 contains 12 residues. Germline V gene lookup returns CDR1 SGHTA and CDR2 FQGNSA. V lost 6 bases and J 6 bases, leaving 12 bases between the germline ends.

The J gene is TRBJ1-2, the V gene TRBV4-1; the match to TRBD1 covers 7 bases. The germline V gene encodes CDR1 MGHRA and CDR2 YSYEKL. With V trimmed by 4 bases and J by 2 bases, 7 bases remained unmatched. The CDR3 covers 15 residues. The CDR3 spells CASSLSSTGNYGYTF. The CDR3 nucleotides are TGCGCCAGCAGCCTATCTTCGACAGGGAACTATGGCTACACCTTC.

This clonotype was detected only a few times. This chain links TRBV19 with TRBJ2-4; possible D gene TRBD2, 6 bases. Germline assignment: CDR1 LNHDA and CDR2 SQIVND (reference sequence). This CDR3 is 15 amino acids long. V dropped 3 bases and J dropped 1 base, with 10 bases sitting between them. In DNA, the CDR3 is TGTGCCAGTAGTATGGGACTGGGGGCCAAAAACATTCAGTACTTC. It translates to CASSMGLGAKNIQYF.

The table lists this clonotype with a few counts. The rearrangement uses TRBV25-1 and TRBJ2-4, with TRBD1 as a possible D gene (6 bases). Germline values: CDR1 MGHDK, CDR2 SYGVNS. The CDR3 runs 17 residues. Trimming left V 1 base short and J 0 bases short, with 13 bases between. CDR3 bases: TGTGCCAGCAGTGAATGCCCTGACAGGACAGCCAAAAACATTCAGTACTTC. It specifies CASSECPDRTAKNIQYF.

This clonotype was counted at least ten times. V is TRBV7-6 and J is TRBJ2-5; D remains unclear. Per germline, CDR1 SGHVS and CDR2 FNYEAQ. The CDR3 extends over 12 amino acids. Deletions cut 3 bases from V and 3 bases from J, with 5 bases between. CDR3 coding DNA: TGTGCCAGCAGCTTGTTCGAAGAGACCCAGTACTTC. Translation: CASSLFEETQYF.

This chain links TRBV5-6 with TRBJ1-2, with D unresolved. Trimming left V 2 bases short and J 4 bases short, with 15 bases between. Germline assignment: CDR1 SGHDT and CDR2 YYEEEE. This CDR3 region has 15 residues. CDR3 nucleotides: TGTGCCAGCAGCTTCGGACCCCGACTGGGCTATGGCTACACCTTC. The encoded protein is CASSFGPRLGYGYTF. The full variable domain, rest sourced from reference TRBV5-6 and TRBJ1-2, is DAGVTQSPTHLIKTRGQQVTLRCSPKSGHDTVSWYQQALGQGPQFIFQYYEEEERQRGNFPDRFSGHQFPNYSSELNVNALLLGDSALYLCASSFGPRLGYGYTFGSGTRLTVV.

In its sample, this clonotype was seen many times. The chain links TRBV7-2 to TRBJ2-3; D not resolved. V dropped 1 base and J dropped 4 bases, with 9 bases sitting between them. This CDR3 region has 14 residues. In germline, CDR1 is SGHTA, CDR2 FQGNSA. CDR3 DNA sequence: TGTGCCAGCAGCTTAGATCAGGCAGCAGATACGCAGTATTTT. Translation: CASSLDQAADTQYF.

This clonotype was detected a few times. The genes are TRBV11-1 and TRBJ2-7; TRBD2 matches at 8 bases. The length of the CDR3 is 14 residues. With V trimmed by 3 bases and J by 4 bases, 5 bases remained unmatched. Germline V CDR1 and CDR2: SGHAT, FQDESV (reference sequence). The CDR3 bases are TGTGCCAGCAGCTTTCCCGGGGGGGCTTACGAGCAGTACTTC. Amino acid sequence: CASSFPGGAYEQYF.

Ten or more counts support this clonotype. V gene TRBV7-6 combines with J gene TRBJ1-6; possible D gene TRBD1, 6 bases. The CDR3 is 15 residues long. Germline V gene data show CDR1 as SGHVS and CDR2 as FNYEAQ. Between the trimmed V and J ends, which lost 1 base and 7 bases, there was a span of 11 bases. CDR3 sequence: CASSLEHRDNSPLHF. CDR3 in DNA: TGTGCCAGCAGCTTAGAGCACAGGGACAATTCACCCCTCCACTTT.

This clonotype has at least ten counts. V usage is TRBV12-5 and J usage is TRBJ2-3, with D hard to call. The germline V gene encodes CDR1 LGHNT and CDR2 FRNRAP. The length of the CDR3 is 12 residues. V lost 6 bases, J lost 2 bases, and 6 bases lay in between. CDR3 region: CASGRNTDTQYF. DNA of the CDR3: TGTGCTAGTGGGAGAAACACAGATACGCAGTATTTT.

This clonotype came up a few times. The V and J genes are TRBV11-3 and TRBJ2-2; 9 bases agree with TRBD2. The germline CDR1 and CDR2 sequences are SGHNT and YENEEA. The CDR3 is 16 residues long. J gave up 5 bases and V 2 bases, and 6 bases lay outside the gene matches. The CDR3 bases are TGTGCCAGCAGCTTAAGGCTAGCGGGAAATACCGGGGAGCTGTTTTTT. This sequence encodes CASSLRLAGNTGELFF.

This clonotype has at least ten counts. The chain couples TRBV4-1 to TRBJ1-1, with a possible D match to TRBD1 (6 bases). V lost 4 bases and J lost 2, with 17 bases in between. This CDR3 has 16 residues. The germline V gene encodes CDR1 MGHRA and CDR2 YSYEKL. CDR3: CASSPNRGVRNTEAFF. CDR3 sequence (DNA): TGCGCCAGCAGCCCCAATAGGGGGGTAAGAAACACTGAAGCTTTCTTT.

This clonotype came up many times. The chain combines TRBV2 with TRBJ1-5; D possibly corresponds to TRBD1 (6 bases). The CDR3 is made up of 14 amino acids. V shed 6 bases and J shed 7 bases, with 16 bases lying between them. The V gene's germline CDR1 is SNHLY and CDR2 FYNNEI. The CDR3 loop is CASSKGRGGQPQHF. The CDR3 DNA reads TGTGCCAGCAGCAAAGGCAGGGGAGGACAGCCCCAGCATTTT.

In this sample, this clonotype turned up many times. This sequence joins TRBV7-2 and TRBJ1-2; D might be TRBD1 (5 bases). The germline CDR1 and CDR2 sequences are SGHTA and FQGNSA. This CDR3 contains 14 residues. The V gene lost 5 bases and the J gene lost 2 bases, with 12 bases spanning the gap. CDR3 protein: CASSPSGANYGYTF. In DNA, the CDR3 is TGTGCCAGCAGCCCCTCCGGGGCGAACTATGGCTACACCTTC. The variable domain in full, completed from reference TRBV7-2 and TRBJ1-2, reads GAGVSQSPSNKVTEKGKDVELRCDPISGHTALYWYRQSLGQGLEFLIYFQGNSAPDKSGLPSDRFSAERTGGSVSTLTIQRTQQEDSAVYLCASSPSGANYGYTFGSGTRLTVV.

This clonotype was counted ten times or more. This rearrangement joins TRBV7-9 to TRBJ2-5; D gene unclear. The CDR3 extends over 11 amino acids. The germline V gene encodes CDR1 SEHNR and CDR2 FQNEAQ (reference sequence). V was cut by 1 base and J by 6 bases, with 3 bases left in between. CDR3 residues: CASSLGQTQYF. CDR3 DNA: TGTGCCAGCAGCTTAGGTCAGACCCAGTACTTC.